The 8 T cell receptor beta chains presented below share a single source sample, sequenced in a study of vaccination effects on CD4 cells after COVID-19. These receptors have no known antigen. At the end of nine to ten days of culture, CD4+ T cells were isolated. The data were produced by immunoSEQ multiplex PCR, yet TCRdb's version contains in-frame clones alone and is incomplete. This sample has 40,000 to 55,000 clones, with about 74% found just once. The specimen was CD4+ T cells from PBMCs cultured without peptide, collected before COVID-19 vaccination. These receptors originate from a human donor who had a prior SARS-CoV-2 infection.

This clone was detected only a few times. CDR3 in DNA: TGCGCCAGCAGCTTGGTCCCAGATACGCAGTATTTT. This sequence encodes CASSLVPDTQYF. The rearrangement uses TRBV5-1 and TRBJ2-3; D is undetermined. Germline V gives CDR1 SGHRS, CDR2 YFSETQ. The CDR3 has 12 residues. The V end was cut by 0 bases, the J end by 4 bases, with 3 bases between.

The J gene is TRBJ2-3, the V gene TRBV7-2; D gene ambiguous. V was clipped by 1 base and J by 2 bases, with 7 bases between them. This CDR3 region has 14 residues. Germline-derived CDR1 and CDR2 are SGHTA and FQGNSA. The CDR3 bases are TGTGCCAGCAGCTTAGACCGGGCCACAGATACGCAGTATTTT. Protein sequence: CASSLDRATDTQYF.

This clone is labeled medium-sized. CDR3 region: CASSIYNQPQHF. As DNA, the CDR3 is TGTGCCAGCAGCATTTACAATCAGCCCCAGCATTTT. The J gene is TRBJ1-5, the V gene TRBV7-2; D unresolved. The CDR3 extends over 12 amino acids. V was cut by 5 bases and J by 3 bases, with 5 bases left in between. Germline lookup yields CDR1 SGHTA and CDR2 FQGNSA.

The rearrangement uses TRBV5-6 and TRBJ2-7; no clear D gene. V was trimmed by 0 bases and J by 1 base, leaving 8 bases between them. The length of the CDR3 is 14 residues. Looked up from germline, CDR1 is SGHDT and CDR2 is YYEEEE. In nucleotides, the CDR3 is TGTGCCAGCAGCTTGGGTTTCGGATCCTACGAGCAGTACTTC. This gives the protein CASSLGFGSYEQYF.

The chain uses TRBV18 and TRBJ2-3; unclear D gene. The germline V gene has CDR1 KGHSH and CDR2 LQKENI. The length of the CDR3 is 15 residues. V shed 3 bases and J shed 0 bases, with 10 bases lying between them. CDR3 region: CASSPAETSTDTQYF. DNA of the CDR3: TGTGCCAGCTCACCCGCGGAGACTAGCACAGATACGCAGTATTTT.

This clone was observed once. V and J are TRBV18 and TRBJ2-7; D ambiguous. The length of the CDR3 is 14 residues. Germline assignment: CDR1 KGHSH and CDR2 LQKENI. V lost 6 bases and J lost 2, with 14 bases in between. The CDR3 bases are TGTGCCAGCTCCGGACGGAGCAACGCCTACGAGCAGTACTTC. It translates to CASSGRSNAYEQYF.

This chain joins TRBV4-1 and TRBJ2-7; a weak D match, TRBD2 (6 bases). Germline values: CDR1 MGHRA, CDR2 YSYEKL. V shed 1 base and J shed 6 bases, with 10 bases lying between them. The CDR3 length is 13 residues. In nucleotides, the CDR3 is TGCGCCAGCAGCCAAGCGGGAGAGGCCGAGCAGTACTTC. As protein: CASSQAGEAEQYF.

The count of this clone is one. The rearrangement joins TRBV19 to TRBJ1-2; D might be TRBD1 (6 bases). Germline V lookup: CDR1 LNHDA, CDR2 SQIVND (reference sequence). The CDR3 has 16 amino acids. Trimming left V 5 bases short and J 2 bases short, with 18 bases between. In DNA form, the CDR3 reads TGTGCCAGTAGTGCCACCGGGACACAGAAGAACTATGGCTACACCTTC. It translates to CASSATGTQKNYGYTF.